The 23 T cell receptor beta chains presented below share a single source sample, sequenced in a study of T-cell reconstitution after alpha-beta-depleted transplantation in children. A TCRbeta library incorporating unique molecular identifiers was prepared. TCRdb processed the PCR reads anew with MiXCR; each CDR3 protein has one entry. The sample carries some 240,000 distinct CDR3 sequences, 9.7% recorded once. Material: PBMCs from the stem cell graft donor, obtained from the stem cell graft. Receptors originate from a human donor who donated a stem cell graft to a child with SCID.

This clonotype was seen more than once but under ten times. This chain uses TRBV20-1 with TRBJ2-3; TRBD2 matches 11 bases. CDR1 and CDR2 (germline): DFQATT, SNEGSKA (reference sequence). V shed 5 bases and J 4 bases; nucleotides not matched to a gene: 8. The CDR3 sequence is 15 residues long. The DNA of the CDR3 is TGCAGTGCTCCGGACCTAGCGGGGGGATCAGATACGCAGTATTTT. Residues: CSAPDLAGGSDTQYF.

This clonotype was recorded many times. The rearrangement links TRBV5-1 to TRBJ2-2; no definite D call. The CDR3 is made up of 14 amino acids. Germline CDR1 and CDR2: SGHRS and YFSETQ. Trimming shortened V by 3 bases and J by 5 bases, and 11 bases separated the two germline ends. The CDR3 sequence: CASSSEPGTGELFF. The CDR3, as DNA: TGCGCCAGCAGCTCCGAGCCCGGTACCGGGGAGCTGTTTTTT.

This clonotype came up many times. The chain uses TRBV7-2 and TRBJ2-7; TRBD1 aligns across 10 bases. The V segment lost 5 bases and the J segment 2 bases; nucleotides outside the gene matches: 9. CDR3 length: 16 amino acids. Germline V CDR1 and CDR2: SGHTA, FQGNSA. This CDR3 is CASSLRGQGVAYEQYF. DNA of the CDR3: TGTGCCAGCAGCCTACGAGGACAGGGGGTCGCCTACGAGCAGTACTTC.

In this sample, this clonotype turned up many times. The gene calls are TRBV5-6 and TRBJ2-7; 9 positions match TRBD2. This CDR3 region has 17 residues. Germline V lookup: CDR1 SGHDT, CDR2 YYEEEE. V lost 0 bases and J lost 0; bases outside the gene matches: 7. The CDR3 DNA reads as TGTGCCAGCAGCTTGGGGGCTAGCGGGGCCTCCTCCTACGAGCAGTACTTC. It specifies CASSLGASGASSYEQYF.

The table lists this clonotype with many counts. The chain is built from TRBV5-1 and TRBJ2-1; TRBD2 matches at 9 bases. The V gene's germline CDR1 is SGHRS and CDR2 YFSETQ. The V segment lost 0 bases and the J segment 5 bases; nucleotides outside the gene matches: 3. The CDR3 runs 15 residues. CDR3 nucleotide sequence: TGCGCCAGCAGCTTGGGACTAGCGGAAGACAATGAGCAGTTCTTC. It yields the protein CASSLGLAEDNEQFF.

The CDR3 protein is CASSQQGGGGNTIYF. The CDR3 bases are TGCGCCAGCAGCCAGCAGGGTGGAGGAGGAAACACCATATATTTT. The V gene is TRBV4-1, the J gene TRBJ1-3, with D possibly TRBD1 on 5 matching bases. V shed 3 bases and J shed 4 bases, with 13 bases lying between them. The CDR3 consists of 15 residues. Germline assignment: CDR1 MGHRA and CDR2 YSYEKL.

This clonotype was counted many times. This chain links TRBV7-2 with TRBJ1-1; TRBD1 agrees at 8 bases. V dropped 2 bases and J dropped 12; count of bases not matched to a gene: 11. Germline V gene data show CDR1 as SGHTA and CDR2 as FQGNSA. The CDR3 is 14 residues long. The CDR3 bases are TGTGCCAGCAGCTTACCAAGGACAGGGATTTCTCCTTTCTTT. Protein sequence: CASSLPRTGISPFF.

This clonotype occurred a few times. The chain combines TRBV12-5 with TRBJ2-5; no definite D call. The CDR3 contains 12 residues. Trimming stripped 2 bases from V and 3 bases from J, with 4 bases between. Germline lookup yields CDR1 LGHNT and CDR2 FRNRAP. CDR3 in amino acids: CASGLSKETQYF. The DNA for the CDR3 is TGTGCTAGTGGTTTGTCAAAAGAGACCCAGTACTTC.

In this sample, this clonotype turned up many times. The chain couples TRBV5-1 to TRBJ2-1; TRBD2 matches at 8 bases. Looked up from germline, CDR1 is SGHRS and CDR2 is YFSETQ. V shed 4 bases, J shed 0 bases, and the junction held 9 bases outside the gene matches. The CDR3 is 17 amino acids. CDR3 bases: TGCGCCAGCAGCGACCCGACTAGCGCGAGCTCCTACAATGAGCAGTTCTTC. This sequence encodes CASSDPTSASSYNEQFF.

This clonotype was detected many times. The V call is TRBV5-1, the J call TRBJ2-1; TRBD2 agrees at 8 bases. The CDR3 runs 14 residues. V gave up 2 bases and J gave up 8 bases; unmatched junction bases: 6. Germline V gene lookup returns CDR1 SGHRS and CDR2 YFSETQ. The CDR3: CASSFGGARYEQFF. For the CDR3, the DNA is TGCGCCAGCAGCTTCGGGGGGGCGAGGTATGAGCAGTTCTTC.

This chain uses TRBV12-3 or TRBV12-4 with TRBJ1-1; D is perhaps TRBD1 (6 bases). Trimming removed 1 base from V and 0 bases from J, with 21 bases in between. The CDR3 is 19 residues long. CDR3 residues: CASSLGGRGWGGMNTEAFF. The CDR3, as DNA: TGTGCCAGCAGTTTAGGGGGGAGGGGGTGGGGAGGAATGAACACTGAAGCTTTCTTT.

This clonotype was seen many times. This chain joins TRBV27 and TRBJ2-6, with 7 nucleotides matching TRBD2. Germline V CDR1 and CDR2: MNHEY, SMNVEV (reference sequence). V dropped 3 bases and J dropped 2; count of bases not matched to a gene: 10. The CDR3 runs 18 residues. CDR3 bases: TGTGCCAGCAGTTTTAAGCGGGGATTGGTAACTGGGGCCAACGTCCTGACTTTC. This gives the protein CASSFKRGLVTGANVLTF.

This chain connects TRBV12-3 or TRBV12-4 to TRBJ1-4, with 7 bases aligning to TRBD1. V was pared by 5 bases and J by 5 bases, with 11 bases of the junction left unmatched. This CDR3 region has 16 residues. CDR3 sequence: CASSIYPGGSNEKLFF. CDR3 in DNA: TGTGCCAGCAGTATTTATCCAGGGGGATCCAATGAAAAACTGTTTTTT.

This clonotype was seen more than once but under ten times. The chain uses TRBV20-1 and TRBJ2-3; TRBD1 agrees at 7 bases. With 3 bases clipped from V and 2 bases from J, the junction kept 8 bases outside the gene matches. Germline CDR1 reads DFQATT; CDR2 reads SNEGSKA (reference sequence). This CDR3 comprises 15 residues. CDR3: CSASAPGTATDTQYF. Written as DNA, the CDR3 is TGCAGTGCTAGCGCCCCCGGGACAGCCACAGATACGCAGTATTTT.

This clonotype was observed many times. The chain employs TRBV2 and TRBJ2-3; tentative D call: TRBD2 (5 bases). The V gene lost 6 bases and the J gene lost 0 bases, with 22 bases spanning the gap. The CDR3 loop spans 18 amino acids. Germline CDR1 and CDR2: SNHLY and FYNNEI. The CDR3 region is CASSPTPGSDLSTDTQYF. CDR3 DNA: TGTGCCAGCAGCCCCACCCCGGGGAGTGACCTAAGCACAGATACGCAGTATTTT.

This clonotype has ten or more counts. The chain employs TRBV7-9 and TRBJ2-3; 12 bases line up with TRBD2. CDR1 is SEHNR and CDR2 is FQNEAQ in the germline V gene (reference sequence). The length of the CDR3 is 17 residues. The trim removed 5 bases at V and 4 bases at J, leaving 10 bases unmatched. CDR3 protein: CASSLRGLAGGADTQYF. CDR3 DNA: TGTGCCAGCAGCCTCAGAGGTCTAGCGGGGGGGGCAGATACGCAGTATTTT.

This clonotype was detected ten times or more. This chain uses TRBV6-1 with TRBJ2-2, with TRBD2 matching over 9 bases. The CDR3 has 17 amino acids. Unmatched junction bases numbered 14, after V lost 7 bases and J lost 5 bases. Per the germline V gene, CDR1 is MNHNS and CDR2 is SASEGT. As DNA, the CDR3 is TGTGCCAGCACCCCCGGGGAGCGGGGGGACCTAACCGGGGAGCTGTTTTTT. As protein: CASTPGERGDLTGELFF.

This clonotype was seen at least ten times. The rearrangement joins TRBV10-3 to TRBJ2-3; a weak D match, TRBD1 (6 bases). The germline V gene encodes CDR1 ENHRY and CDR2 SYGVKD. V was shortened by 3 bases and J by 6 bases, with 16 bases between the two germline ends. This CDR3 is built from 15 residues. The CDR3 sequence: CAISDSLQGSDTQYF. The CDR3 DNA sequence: TGTGCCATCAGTGACAGTTTGCAGGGGTCCGATACGCAGTATTTT.

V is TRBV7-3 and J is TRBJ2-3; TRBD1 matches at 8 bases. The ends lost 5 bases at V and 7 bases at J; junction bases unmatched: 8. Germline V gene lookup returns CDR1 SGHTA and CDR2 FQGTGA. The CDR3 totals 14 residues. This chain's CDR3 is CASSARQGSNTQYF. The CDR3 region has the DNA TGTGCCAGCAGCGCCCGACAGGGGTCGAATACGCAGTATTTT.

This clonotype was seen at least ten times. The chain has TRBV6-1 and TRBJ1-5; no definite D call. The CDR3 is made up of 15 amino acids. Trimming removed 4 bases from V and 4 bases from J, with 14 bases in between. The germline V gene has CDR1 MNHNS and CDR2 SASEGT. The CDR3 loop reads CASSGEGRWNQPQHF. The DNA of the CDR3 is TGTGCCAGCAGTGGGGAAGGCCGTTGGAATCAGCCCCAGCATTTT.

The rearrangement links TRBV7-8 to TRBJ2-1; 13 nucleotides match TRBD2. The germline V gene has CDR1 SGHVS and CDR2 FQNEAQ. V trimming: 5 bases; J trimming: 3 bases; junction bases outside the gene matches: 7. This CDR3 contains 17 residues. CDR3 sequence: CASSPGLAGSIYNEQFF. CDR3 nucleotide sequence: TGTGCCAGCAGCCCGGGACTAGCGGGGTCTATCTACAATGAGCAGTTCTTC.

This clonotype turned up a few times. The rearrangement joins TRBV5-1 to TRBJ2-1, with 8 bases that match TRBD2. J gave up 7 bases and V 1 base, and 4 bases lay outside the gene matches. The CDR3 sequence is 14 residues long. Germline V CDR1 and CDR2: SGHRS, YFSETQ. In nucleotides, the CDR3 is TGCGCCAGCAGCTTGAGGGCTAGCGGGAATGAGCAGTTCTTC. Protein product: CASSLRASGNEQFF. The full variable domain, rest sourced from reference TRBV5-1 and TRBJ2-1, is KAGVTQTPRYLIKTRGQQVTLSCSPISGHRSVSWYQQTPGQGLQFLFEYFSETQRNKGNFPGRFSGRQFSNSRSEMNVSTLELGDSALYLCASSLRASGNEQFFGPGTRLTVL.

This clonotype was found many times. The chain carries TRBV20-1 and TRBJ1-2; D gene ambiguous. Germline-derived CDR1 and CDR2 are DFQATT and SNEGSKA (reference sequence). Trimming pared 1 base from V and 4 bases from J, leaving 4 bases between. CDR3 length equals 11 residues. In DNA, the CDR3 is TGCAGTGCTAGAGGGACCTATGGCTACACCTTC. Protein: CSARGTYGYTF.